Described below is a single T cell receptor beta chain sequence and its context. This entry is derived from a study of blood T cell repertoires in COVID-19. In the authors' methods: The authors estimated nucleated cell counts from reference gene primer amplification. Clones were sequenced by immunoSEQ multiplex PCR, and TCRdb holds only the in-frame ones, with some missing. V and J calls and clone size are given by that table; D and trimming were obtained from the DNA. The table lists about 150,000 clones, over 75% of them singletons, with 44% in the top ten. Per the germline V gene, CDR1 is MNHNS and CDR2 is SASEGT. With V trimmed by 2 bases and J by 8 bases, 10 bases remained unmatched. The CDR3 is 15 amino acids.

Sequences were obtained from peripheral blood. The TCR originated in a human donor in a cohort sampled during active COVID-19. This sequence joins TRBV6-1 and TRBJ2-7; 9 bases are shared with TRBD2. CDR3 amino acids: CASSEKSGGPIKQYF. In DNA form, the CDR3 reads TGTGCCAGCAGTGAAAAGAGCGGGGGGCCTATTAAGCAGTACTTC.